This T cell receptor beta chain derives from a study of a mutant IDH1 vaccine in newly diagnosed glioma. About the research overall: The sex distribution of treated patients was around 62% male and 37.5% female, with a mean age of around 43 years. Previous treatment comprised radiotherapy, temozolomide, or both, mostly both. Broader study findings: Variations in leading peripheral T cell clonotypes appeared to have no connection with pseudoprogression.

Measured with immunoSEQ multiplex PCR; TCRdb has only the in-frame clones, and not every one. The sample includes over 80,000 clones, around 90% seen only once; the top ten take roughly 0.6%. CDR3 length: 16 residues. Looked up from germline, CDR1 is ENHRY and CDR2 is SYGVKD. The junction had 7 bases not matched to a gene; V was cut back by 4 bases and J by 6 bases. Documented time point: baseline, week 1 (first vaccination visit). Sample treatment: pre-vaccination baseline after standard-of-care therapy. Regarding this clone: What it binds is unknown.

The chain joins TRBV10-3 to TRBJ2-2, with 11 bases that match TRBD2. The sequenced sample was PBMCs, obtained from a glioma patient treated with radiotherapy, temozolomide or both. The TCR comes from a woman aged 50 to 60 with glioma. The CDR3 spells CAISARSSGGSGELFF. The CDR3 nucleotides are TGTGCCATCAGTGCGCGGTCTAGCGGGGGGTCCGGGGAGCTGTTTTTT.